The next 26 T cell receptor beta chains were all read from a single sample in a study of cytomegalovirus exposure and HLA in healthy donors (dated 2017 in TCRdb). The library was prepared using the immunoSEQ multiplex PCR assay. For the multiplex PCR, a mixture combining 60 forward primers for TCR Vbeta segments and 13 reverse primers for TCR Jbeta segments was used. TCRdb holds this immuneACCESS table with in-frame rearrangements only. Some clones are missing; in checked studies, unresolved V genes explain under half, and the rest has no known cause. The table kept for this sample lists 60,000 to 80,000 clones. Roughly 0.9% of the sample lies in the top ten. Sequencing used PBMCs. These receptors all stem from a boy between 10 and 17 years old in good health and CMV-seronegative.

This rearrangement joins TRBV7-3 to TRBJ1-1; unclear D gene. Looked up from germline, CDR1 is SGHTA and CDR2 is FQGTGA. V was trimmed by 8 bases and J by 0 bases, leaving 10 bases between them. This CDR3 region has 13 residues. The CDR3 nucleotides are TGTGCCAGCGGTGACGGGATGAACACTGAAGCTTTCTTT. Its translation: CASGDGMNTEAFF. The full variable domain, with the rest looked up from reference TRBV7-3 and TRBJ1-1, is GAGVSQTPSNKVTEKGKYVELRCDPISGHTALYWYRQSLGQGPEFLIYFQGTGAADDSGLPNDRFFAVRPEGSVSTLKIQRTERGDSAVYLCASGDGMNTEAFFGQGTRLTVV.

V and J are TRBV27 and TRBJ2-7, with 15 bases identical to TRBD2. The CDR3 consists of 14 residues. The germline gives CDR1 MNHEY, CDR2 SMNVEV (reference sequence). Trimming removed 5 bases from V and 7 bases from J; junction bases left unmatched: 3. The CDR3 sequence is CASSPGLAGGEQYF. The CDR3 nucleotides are TGTGCCAGCAGTCCGGGACTAGCGGGGGGAGAGCAGTACTTC.

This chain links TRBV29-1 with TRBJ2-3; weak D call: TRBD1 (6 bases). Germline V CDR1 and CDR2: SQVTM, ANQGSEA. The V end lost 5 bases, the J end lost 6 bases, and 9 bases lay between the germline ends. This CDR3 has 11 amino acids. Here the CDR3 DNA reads TGCAGCGTTCCCGGACAGGATACGCAGTATTTT. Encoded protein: CSVPGQDTQYF.

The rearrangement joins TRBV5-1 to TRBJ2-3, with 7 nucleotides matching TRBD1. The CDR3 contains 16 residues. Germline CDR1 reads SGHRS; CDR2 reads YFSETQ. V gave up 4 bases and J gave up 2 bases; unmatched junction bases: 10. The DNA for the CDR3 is TGCGCCAGCAGCCGAAGGGGACAGACGAACACAGATACGCAGTATTTT. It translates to CASSRRGQTNTDTQYF.

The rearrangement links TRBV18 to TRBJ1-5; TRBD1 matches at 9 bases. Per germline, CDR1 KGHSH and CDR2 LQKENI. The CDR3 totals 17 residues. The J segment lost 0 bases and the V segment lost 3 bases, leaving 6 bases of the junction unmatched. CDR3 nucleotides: TGTGCCAGCTCACCCACCGGGACAGGGCTTAGCAATCAGCCCCAGCATTTT. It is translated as CASSPTGTGLSNQPQHF.

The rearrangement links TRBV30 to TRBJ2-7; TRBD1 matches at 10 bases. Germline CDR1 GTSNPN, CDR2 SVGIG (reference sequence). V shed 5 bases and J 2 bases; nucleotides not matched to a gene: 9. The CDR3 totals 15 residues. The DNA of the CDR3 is TGTGCCTGGGGGACAGGGGCCCTAAGCGCCTACGAGCAGTACTTC. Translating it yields CAWGTGALSAYEQYF.

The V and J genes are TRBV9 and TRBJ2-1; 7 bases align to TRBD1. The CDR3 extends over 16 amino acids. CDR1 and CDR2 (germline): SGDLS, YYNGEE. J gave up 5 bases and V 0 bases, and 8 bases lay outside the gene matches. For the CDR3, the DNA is TGTGCCAGCAGCGTAGCTGCACAGGGGCGGAACAATGAGCAGTTCTTC. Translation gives CASSVAAQGRNNEQFF.

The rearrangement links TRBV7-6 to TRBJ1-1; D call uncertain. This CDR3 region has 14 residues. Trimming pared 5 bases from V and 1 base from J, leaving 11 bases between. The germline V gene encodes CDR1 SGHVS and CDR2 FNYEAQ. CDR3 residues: CASSPGWRNTEAFF. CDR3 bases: TGTGCCAGCAGCCCGGGGTGGCGGAACACTGAAGCTTTCTTT.

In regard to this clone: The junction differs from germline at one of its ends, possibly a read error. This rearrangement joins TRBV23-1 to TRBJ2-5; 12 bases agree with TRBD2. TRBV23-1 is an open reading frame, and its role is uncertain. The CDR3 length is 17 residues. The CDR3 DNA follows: TGCGCCAGCAGTTCACTAGCGGGGGGACCCATGGTGGAGAACCAGTACTTC. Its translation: CASSSLAGGPMVENQYF.

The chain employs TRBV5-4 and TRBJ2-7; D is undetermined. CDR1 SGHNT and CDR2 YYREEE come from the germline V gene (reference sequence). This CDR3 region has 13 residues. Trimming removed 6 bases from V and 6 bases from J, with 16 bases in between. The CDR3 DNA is TGTGCCAGCACCGGGTCTAACGGTGGCGAGCAGTACTTC. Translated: CASTGSNGGEQYF.

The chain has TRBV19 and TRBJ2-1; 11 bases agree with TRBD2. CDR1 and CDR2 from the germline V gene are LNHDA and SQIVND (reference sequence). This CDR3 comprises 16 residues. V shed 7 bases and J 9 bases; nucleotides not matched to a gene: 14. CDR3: CASNTGTSGGAGEQFF. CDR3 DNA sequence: TGTGCCAGTAACACCGGGACTAGCGGTGGTGCGGGTGAGCAGTTCTTC.

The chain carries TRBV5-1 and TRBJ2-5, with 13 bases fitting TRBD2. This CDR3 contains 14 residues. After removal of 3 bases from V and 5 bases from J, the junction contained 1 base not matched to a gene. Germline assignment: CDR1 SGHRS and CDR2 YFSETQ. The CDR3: CASSSLAGGETQYF. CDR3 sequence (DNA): TGCGCCAGCAGCTCACTAGCGGGAGGGGAGACCCAGTACTTC.

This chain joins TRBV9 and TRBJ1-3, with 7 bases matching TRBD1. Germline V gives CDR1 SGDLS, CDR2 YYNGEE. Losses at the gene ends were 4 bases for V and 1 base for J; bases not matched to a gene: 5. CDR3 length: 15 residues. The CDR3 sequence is CASSLGTESGNTIYF. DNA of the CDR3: TGTGCCAGCAGCCTCGGGACAGAATCTGGAAACACCATATATTTT.

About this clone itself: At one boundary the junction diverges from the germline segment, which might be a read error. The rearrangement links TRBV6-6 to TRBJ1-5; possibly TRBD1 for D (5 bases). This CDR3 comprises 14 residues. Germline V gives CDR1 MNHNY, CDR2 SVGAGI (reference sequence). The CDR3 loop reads CASSRDSTNQPQHF. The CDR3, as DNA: TGTGCCAGCAGTCGTGACAGTACTAATCAACCCCAGCATTTT.

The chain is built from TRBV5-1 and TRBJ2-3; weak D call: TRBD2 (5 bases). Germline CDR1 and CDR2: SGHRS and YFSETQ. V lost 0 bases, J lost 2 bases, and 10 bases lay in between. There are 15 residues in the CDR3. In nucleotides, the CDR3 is TGCGCCAGCAGCTTGGCGGGTAGCGACACAGATACGCAGTATTTT. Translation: CASSLAGSDTDTQYF.

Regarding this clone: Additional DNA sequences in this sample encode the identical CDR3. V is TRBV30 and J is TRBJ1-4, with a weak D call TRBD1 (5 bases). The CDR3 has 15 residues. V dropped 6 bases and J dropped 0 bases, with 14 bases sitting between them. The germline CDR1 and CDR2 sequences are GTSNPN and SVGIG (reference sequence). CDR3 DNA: TGTGCCTGCGGGGGTATTGTCGCAACTAATGAAAAACTGTTTTTT. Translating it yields CACGGIVATNEKLFF.

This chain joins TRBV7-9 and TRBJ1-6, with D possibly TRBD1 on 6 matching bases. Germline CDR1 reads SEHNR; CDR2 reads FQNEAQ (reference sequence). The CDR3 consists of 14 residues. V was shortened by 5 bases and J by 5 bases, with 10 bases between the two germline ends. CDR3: CASSGTTNNSPLHF. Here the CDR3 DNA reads TGTGCCAGCAGCGGGACAACGAATAATTCACCCCTCCACTTT. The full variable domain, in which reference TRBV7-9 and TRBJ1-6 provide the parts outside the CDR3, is DTGVSQNPRHKITKRGQNVTFRCDPISEHNRLYWYRQTLGQGPEFLTYFQNEAQLEKSRLLSDRFSAERPKGSFSTLEIQRTEQGDSAMYLCASSGTTNNSPLHFGNGTRLTVT.

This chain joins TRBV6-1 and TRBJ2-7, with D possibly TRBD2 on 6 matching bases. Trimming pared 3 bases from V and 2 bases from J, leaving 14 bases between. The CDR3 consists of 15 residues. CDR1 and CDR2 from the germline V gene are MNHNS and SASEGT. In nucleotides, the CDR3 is TGTGCCAGCAGTGAGGACGGGGGAAGTGCCTACGAGCAGTACTTC. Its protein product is CASSEDGGSAYEQYF.

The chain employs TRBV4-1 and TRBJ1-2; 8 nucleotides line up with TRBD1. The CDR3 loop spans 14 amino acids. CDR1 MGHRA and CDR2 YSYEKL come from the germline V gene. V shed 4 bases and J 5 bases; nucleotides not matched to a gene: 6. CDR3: CASSPDRAQYGYTF. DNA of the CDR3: TGCGCCAGCAGCCCGGACAGGGCCCAATATGGCTACACCTTC.

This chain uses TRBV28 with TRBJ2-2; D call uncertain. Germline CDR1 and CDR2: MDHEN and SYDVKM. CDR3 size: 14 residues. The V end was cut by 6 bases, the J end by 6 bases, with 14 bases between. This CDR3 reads CASSPRISAGELFF. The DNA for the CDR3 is TGTGCCAGCAGCCCCAGGATTTCCGCCGGGGAGCTGTTTTTT.

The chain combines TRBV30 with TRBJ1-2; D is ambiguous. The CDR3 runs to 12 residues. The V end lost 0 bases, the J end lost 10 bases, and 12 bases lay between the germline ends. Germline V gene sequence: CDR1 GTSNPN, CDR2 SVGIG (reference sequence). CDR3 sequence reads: CAWSVQLGPYTF. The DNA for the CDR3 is TGTGCCTGGAGTGTCCAGTTGGGCCCCTACACCTTC.

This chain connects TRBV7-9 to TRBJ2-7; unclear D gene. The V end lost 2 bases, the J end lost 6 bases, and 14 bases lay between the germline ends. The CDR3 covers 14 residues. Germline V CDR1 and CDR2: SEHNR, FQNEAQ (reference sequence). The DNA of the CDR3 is TGTGCCAGCAGCTTATTATCTGCCGGTCTCGAGCAGTACTTC. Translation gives CASSLLSAGLEQYF.

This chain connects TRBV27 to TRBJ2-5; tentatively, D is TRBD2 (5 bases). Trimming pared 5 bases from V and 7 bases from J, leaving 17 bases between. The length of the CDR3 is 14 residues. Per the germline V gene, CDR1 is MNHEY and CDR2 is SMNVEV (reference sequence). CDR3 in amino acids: CASSPREGHWTQYF. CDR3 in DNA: TGTGCCAGCAGTCCGCGAGAGGGCCATTGGACCCAGTACTTC.

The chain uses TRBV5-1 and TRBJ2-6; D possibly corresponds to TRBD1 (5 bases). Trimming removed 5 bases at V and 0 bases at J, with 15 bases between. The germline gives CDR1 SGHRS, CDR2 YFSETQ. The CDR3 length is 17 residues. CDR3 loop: CASRTLQGGSGANVLTF. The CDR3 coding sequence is TGCGCCAGCAGAACCCTGCAGGGTGGCTCTGGGGCCAACGTCCTGACTTTC. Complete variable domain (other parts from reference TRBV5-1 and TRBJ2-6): KAGVTQTPRYLIKTRGQQVTLSCSPISGHRSVSWYQQTPGQGLQFLFEYFSETQRNKGNFPGRFSGRQFSNSRSEMNVSTLELGDSALYLCASRTLQGGSGANVLTFGAGSRLTVL.

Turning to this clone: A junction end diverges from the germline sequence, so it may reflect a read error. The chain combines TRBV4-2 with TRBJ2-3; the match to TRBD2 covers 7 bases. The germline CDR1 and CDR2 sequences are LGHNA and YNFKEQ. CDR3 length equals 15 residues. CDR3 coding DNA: TGTGCCAGCAGCCCCCGGACTAGTGGGGCAGATAAGCAGTATTTT. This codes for CASSPRTSGADKQYF.

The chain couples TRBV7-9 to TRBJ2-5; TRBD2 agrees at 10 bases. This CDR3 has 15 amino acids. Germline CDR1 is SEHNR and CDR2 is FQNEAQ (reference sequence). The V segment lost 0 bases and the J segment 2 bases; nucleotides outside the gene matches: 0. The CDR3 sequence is CASSLASGGQETQYF. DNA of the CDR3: TGTGCCAGCAGCTTAGCTAGCGGGGGGCAAGAGACCCAGTACTTC.